Below, one T cell receptor (beta chain) is given with its context. These data originate in a study of blood T cell repertoires in COVID-19. The overall study: Some COVID-19 samples were acute and others convalescent; all came from the United States, Italy and Spain. PBMCs, B-cell-depleted T cells, or T cells were the source of the cDNA or gDNA that made up the material.

The CDR3 extends over 15 amino acids. In germline, CDR1 is SEHNR, CDR2 FQNEAQ (reference sequence). J gave up 6 bases and V 6 bases, and 10 bases lay outside the gene matches. Authors' processing steps: It was from reference gene primer amplification that nucleated cell counts were estimated. Some clones are missing from TCRdb's copy, which holds only in-frame ones; the method was immunoSEQ multiplex PCR. V and J calls and clone size are given by that table; D and trimming were obtained from the DNA. The table records approximately 350,000 clones, 83% of them present only once. The specimen was peripheral blood. This receptor was obtained from a man aged 30 to 45 with active or convalescent COVID-19. V is TRBV7-9 and J is TRBJ1-4, with 7 bases fitting TRBD1. The CDR3 protein is CASSISGTDDEKLFF. CDR3 DNA sequence: TGTGCCAGCAGTATATCCGGGACAGATGATGAAAAACTGTTTTTT.